One and the same sample provided the 17 T cell receptor beta chains below, sequenced in a study of T-cell reconstitution after alpha-beta-depleted transplantation in children. Researchers prepared the TCRbeta library using unique molecular identifiers, the study reports. In TCRdb, the PCR reads were re-called with MiXCR into one record per CDR3 protein. The data hold roughly 240,000 distinct CDR3 sequences, with roughly 8.2% observed a single time. Here the sequenced sample was PBMCs, mostly from graft donor cells, taken 180 days after TCRalphabeta/CD19-depleted stem cell transplant. The receptors come from a male patient between 10 and 17 years old who had a stem cell transplant for acute lymphoblastic leukemia, so the T cells may come from the graft donor.

With respect to this clonotype: Being one base from a much bigger clone, this may be a read error. The chain couples TRBV6-1 to TRBJ2-6; 7 bases are shared with TRBD1. CDR1 MNHNS and CDR2 SASEGT come from the germline V gene. This CDR3 comprises 15 residues. CDR3 sequence reads: CASSRGGSGADVLTF. The CDR3 DNA follows: TGTGCCAGCAGTCGAGGGGGCTCTGGGGCCGACGTCCTGACTTTC.

This clonotype has a count of ten or more. The chain couples TRBV20-1 to TRBJ2-1; TRBD2 aligns across 7 bases. The length of the CDR3 is 11 residues. CDR1 and CDR2 from the germline V gene are DFQATT and SNEGSKA (reference sequence). V trimming: 6 bases; J trimming: 11 bases; junction bases outside the gene matches: 7. The CDR3 bases are TGCAGTGCCGTAAGCGGGGCACAGCAGTTCTTC. Translating gives CSAVSGAQQFF.

The sample holds many counts of this clonotype. The chain links TRBV12-3 or TRBV12-4 to TRBJ2-5, with 12 bases lining up with TRBD1. The CDR3 loop spans 14 amino acids. Trimming removed 2 bases from V and 6 bases from J; junction bases left unmatched: 1. DNA of the CDR3: TGTGCCAGCAGTTTAAGGGACAGGGGGCAGACCCAGTACTTC. This gives the protein CASSLRDRGQTQYF.

This clonotype was seen only a few times. This could be a read error, since a much larger clone is one nucleotide away. The rearrangement joins TRBV18 to TRBJ1-1, with 9 bases matching TRBD1. CDR1 is KGHSH, CDR2 LQKENI, per germline. The CDR3 covers 14 residues. CDR3 amino acids: CVSSGGQGRTEAFF. CDR3 bases: TGTGTCAGCTCAGGGGGACAGGGTCGCACTGAAGCTTTCTTT.

This clonotype was seen many times. J is TRBJ2-7 and V is TRBV9, with TRBD2 matching 8 bases. The CDR3 is 16 amino acids. The V gene end was trimmed by 3 bases and the J gene end by 6 bases; junction bases not matched to a gene: 14. CDR1 is SGDLS, CDR2 YYNGEE, per germline. The CDR3 sequence: CASSATGTRFIAEQYF. CDR3 sequence (DNA): TGTGCCAGCAGCGCGACCGGGACTAGGTTTATTGCCGAGCAGTACTTC. The full variable domain, its missing parts supplied by reference TRBV9 and TRBJ2-7, is DSGVTQTPKHLITATGQRVTLRCSPRSGDLSVYWYQQSLDQGLQFLIQYYNGEERAKGNILERFSAQQFPDLHSELNLSSLELGDSALYFCASSATGTRFIAEQYFGPGTRLTVT.

This clonotype was seen many times. The chain couples TRBV9 to TRBJ1-6; D perhaps matches TRBD1 (5 bases). The CDR3 sequence is 14 residues long. Trimming took 7 bases from V and 7 from J, leaving 15 bases between them. CDR1 SGDLS and CDR2 YYNGEE come from the germline V gene. This chain's CDR3 is CASRAGWRNSPLHF. CDR3 coding DNA: TGTGCCAGCCGCGCAGGGTGGCGGAATTCACCCCTCCACTTT.

At least ten counts were recorded for this clonotype. V usage is TRBV5-1 and J usage is TRBJ2-1, with 9 bases lining up with TRBD2. V shed 2 bases, J shed 3 bases, and the junction held 15 bases outside the gene matches. Per the germline V gene, CDR1 is SGHRS and CDR2 is YFSETQ. The length of the CDR3 is 19 residues. CDR3 sequence reads: CASSFPLTRLAARYNEQFF. The CDR3 DNA reads as TGCGCCAGCAGCTTCCCACTGACCCGACTAGCGGCTCGCTACAATGAGCAGTTCTTC. Full variable domain (remainder filled in from reference TRBV5-1 and TRBJ2-1): KAGVTQTPRYLIKTRGQQVTLSCSPISGHRSVSWYQQTPGQGLQFLFEYFSETQRNKGNFPGRFSGRQFSNSRSEMNVSTLELGDSALYLCASSFPLTRLAARYNEQFFGPGTRLTVL.

This clonotype came up many times. V is TRBV29-1 and J is TRBJ2-3; D is undetermined. Trimming cost V 5 bases and J 0 bases, with 6 bases left between them. The germline CDR1 and CDR2 sequences are SQVTM and ANQGSEA. The CDR3 consists of 12 residues. This chain's CDR3 is CSVLASTDTQYF. CDR3 in DNA: TGCAGCGTTCTCGCTAGCACAGATACGCAGTATTTT.

On this clonotype itself: A much larger clone is a single base away; this may be a read error. The rearrangement joins TRBV5-6 to TRBJ1-1; TRBD1 is a possible D gene (5 bases). Germline loops: CDR1 SGHDT, CDR2 YYEEEE. The CDR3 contains 13 residues. This chain's CDR3 is CATIRQGGIGAIF. The CDR3 nucleotides read TGTGCCACAATCCGCCAGGGTGGGATCGGGGCTATCTTT.

This clonotype was seen ten or more times. V gene TRBV7-9 combines with J gene TRBJ1-4; possible D gene TRBD1, 6 bases. The V and J ends lost 4 bases and 8 bases respectively, with 11 bases between them. From germline, CDR1 is SEHNR and CDR2 FQNEAQ (reference sequence). CDR3 length equals 13 residues. The CDR3 region has the DNA TGTGCCAGCAGCTGGGGGGCGCGGGAAAAACTGTTTTTT. The encoded protein is CASSWGAREKLFF.

This clonotype has at least ten counts. This chain links TRBV6-8 with TRBJ1-2; D is unresolved. The V gene's germline CDR1 is MNHGY and CDR2 SAAAGT. V lost 5 bases, J lost 5 bases, and 9 bases lay in between. The CDR3 spans 12 residues. The CDR3 region has the DNA TGTGCCAGCAGTCCCGGCCTGTATGGCTACACCTTC. Translation gives CASSPGLYGYTF.

Ten or more counts support this clonotype. This rearrangement joins TRBV5-1 to TRBJ1-1; D might be TRBD1 (5 bases). The germline V gene encodes CDR1 SGHRS and CDR2 YFSETQ. The CDR3 totals 15 residues. V lost 2 bases and J 5 bases, leaving 16 bases between the germline ends. CDR3 DNA: TGCGCCAGCAGCTTCGACAGTCTGCGGGAAACTGAAGCTTTCTTT. Protein: CASSFDSLRETEAFF.

This clonotype was observed at least ten times. The chain uses TRBV9 and TRBJ2-7; TRBD2 matches at 15 bases. Germline V lookup: CDR1 SGDLS, CDR2 YYNGEE. This CDR3 spans 16 amino acids. J gave up 4 bases and V 4 bases, and 6 bases lay outside the gene matches. This CDR3 reads CASSYGTSGGIYEQYF. The CDR3 DNA is TGTGCCAGCAGCTACGGGACTAGCGGGGGGATTTACGAGCAGTACTTC.

This clonotype was picked up many times. The gene calls are TRBV20-1 and TRBJ2-7, with D possibly matching TRBD2 (5 bases). Germline V gene data show CDR1 as DFQATT and CDR2 as SNEGSKA (reference sequence). V was trimmed by 6 bases and J by 3 bases, leaving 15 bases between them. There are 13 residues in the CDR3. CDR3 nucleotides: TGCAGTGCCAGGCGGAGCGGCATCTACGAGCAGTACTTC. The encoded protein is CSARRSGIYEQYF.

This clonotype was detected many times. The chain recombines TRBV28 with TRBJ2-1; D is undetermined. This CDR3 comprises 13 residues. CDR1 and CDR2 (germline): MDHEN, SYDVKM. V was trimmed by 5 bases and J by 5 bases, leaving 10 bases between them. The CDR3 reads CASSPRGNNEQFF. The CDR3 DNA reads as TGTGCCAGCAGTCCACGAGGTAACAATGAGCAGTTCTTC.

As concerns this clonotype: A clone one base away is much larger, so this may be a read error. The CDR3 end shows no conserved phenylalanine or tryptophan, and so a read error is likely. The chain links TRBV28 to TRBJ1-2; D call uncertain. The germline gives CDR1 MDHEN, CDR2 SYDVKM. V dropped 8 bases and J dropped 4 bases, with 11 bases sitting between them. The CDR3 contains 12 residues. The CDR3: CASWAQGYGYTY. The DNA of the CDR3 is TGTGCCAGCTGGGCCCAAGGCTATGGCTACACCTAC.

Only a few counts were recorded for this clonotype. J is TRBJ2-3 and V is TRBV10-3; 8 bases agree with TRBD2. The CDR3 contains 13 residues. Germline loops: CDR1 ENHRY, CDR2 SYGVKD. Unmatched junction bases numbered 5, after V lost 11 bases and J lost 1 base. The CDR3 sequence is CAVGGAGTDTQYF. Written as DNA, the CDR3 is TGTGCCGTCGGGGGGGCGGGCACAGATACGCAGTATTTT.